This T cell receptor (beta chain) derives from a study of shared clonotypes between healthy human individuals. Whole-study context: Aged between 18 and 49, the donors were a couple of women and three men. Broader study findings: The represented genetic and exposure-history diversity was limited by the small number of donors.

The germline V gene encodes CDR1 SGHTA and CDR2 FQGNSA. The V end lost 6 bases, the J end lost 4 bases, and 19 bases lay between the germline ends. This CDR3 has 15 residues. In the original processing: In the immunoSEQ data, sequences were junction-only and lacked quality scores, so filtering differed. TCRdb's copy holds only in-frame clones and misses some; the assay was immunoSEQ multiplex PCR. V and J calls plus clone size are reproduced from that table; the DNA served to infer D and trimming. This table holds roughly 2.2 million clones, approximately 93% found once. On this clone: The target antigen is unknown.

The chain combines TRBV7-2 with TRBJ2-7; a weak D match, TRBD1 (6 bases). Sequencing was performed on naive CD4+ T cells from PBMCs. Subset: CD45RA+ positively selected. The TCR originated in a man aged 18 to 35 in good health. Some clones in this sample may be carry-over from other donors' samples. In DNA, the CDR3 is TGTGCCAGCAGTCCGCGACAGGTTCTAATGTACGAGCAGTACTTC. Translated, it gives CASSPRQVLMYEQYF.